This T cell receptor (beta chain) was identified in a study of shared clonotypes between healthy human individuals. Findings and limits, study-wide: A small donor pool kept down the genetic and exposure-history diversity that was represented. Approximately 5% of naive CD4 clonotypes were shared across several donors. Some clonotypes were shared by all four sorted-subset donors, while others were not shared. The non-shared ones had lower generation probabilities than the shared ones.

Concerning this clone: Its antigen is as yet unknown.

Only in-frame clones appear in the TCRdb table, and some are missing; sequencing was by immunoSEQ multiplex PCR. The top ten clones hold about 1.5% of a sample with some 900,000 clones, around three quarters of them seen once. The germline gives CDR1 WNHNN, CDR2 SYGVQD (reference sequence). The CDR3 runs to 15 residues. V dropped 4 bases and J dropped 11; count of bases not matched to a gene: 10. This TCR came from a man aged 18 to 29 in good health. The V and J genes are TRBV10-1 and TRBJ1-3, with 11 bases aligning to TRBD1. The sequencing input was memory CD4+ T cells sorted from blood. Subset denoted: CD45RA-negative fraction. The CDR3 is CASSGHGQGATAIYF. In nucleotides, the CDR3 is TGCGCCAGCAGTGGACATGGACAGGGGGCTACAGCCATATATTTT.